What follows are 28 T cell receptor beta chains derived from one specimen sequenced in a study of T-cell reconstitution after alpha-beta-depleted transplantation in children. Unique molecular identifiers were built into the TCRbeta library. TCRdb itself ran the PCR reads through MiXCR, one entry per CDR3 protein. The table lists 700,000 to 850,000 distinct CDR3 sequences, around 17% of them singletons. The sample in question was PBMCs, mostly from graft donor cells, obtained 360 days after TCRalphabeta/CD19-depleted stem cell transplant. The receptors originated from a male patient under 18 who had a stem cell transplant for acute lymphoblastic leukemia, so the T cells may come from the graft donor.

In this sample, this clonotype turned up many times. This chain joins TRBV25-1 and TRBJ2-1; 7 nucleotides align to TRBD1. The trim removed 1 base at V and 8 bases at J, leaving 11 bases unmatched. The CDR3 is made up of 16 amino acids. In germline, CDR1 is MGHDK, CDR2 SYGVNS. CDR3 protein: CASSELGTAGNHEQFF. The CDR3 DNA reads as TGTGCCAGCAGTGAATTGGGGACAGCAGGAAACCATGAGCAGTTCTTC.

This chain uses TRBV12-3 or TRBV12-4 with TRBJ1-3, with TRBD1 matching over 10 bases. With V trimmed by 3 bases and J by 2 bases, 4 bases remained unmatched. The CDR3 loop spans 16 amino acids. CDR3 residues: CASSFPGTGAGNTIYF. As DNA, the CDR3 is TGTGCCAGCAGTTTTCCCGGGACAGGGGCTGGAAACACCATATATTTT.

The chain carries TRBV4-2 and TRBJ2-7; TRBD2 matches at 7 bases. CDR1 is LGHNA and CDR2 is YNFKEQ in the germline V gene. The V gene end was trimmed by 1 base and the J gene end by 3 bases; junction bases not matched to a gene: 6. This CDR3 spans 15 amino acids. The CDR3 DNA is TGTGCCAGCAGCCAAGCTTCGCGGGAGAACTACGAGCAGTACTTC. It translates to CASSQASRENYEQYF.

This clonotype was detected ten times or more. This chain joins TRBV20-1 and TRBJ2-3; D is unclear. V was cut by 5 bases and J by 7 bases, with 22 bases left in between. This CDR3 spans 15 amino acids. CDR1 DFQATT and CDR2 SNEGSKA come from the germline V gene (reference sequence). The CDR3 is CSAPDGRVLPNTQYF. The CDR3 DNA reads TGCAGTGCTCCTGATGGACGGGTCTTACCAAATACGCAGTATTTT.

This clonotype was recorded a few times. The V and J genes are TRBV18 and TRBJ2-3; D unclear. This CDR3 contains 15 residues. CDR1 KGHSH and CDR2 LQKENI come from the germline V gene. V lost 3 bases and J lost 0, with 10 bases in between. The DNA of the CDR3 is TGTGCCAGCTCACCCATCGGGTCTAGCACAGATACGCAGTATTTT. Protein product: CASSPIGSSTDTQYF.

This chain uses TRBV3-1 with TRBJ2-1; maybe TRBD2 (5 bases). Germline CDR1 LGHDT, CDR2 YNNKEL (reference sequence). The V gene lost 0 bases and the J gene lost 8 bases, with 8 bases spanning the gap. CDR3 length: 13 amino acids. The CDR3 DNA reads TGTGCCAGCAGCCAAGATCGGGGAGATGAGCAGTTCTTC. This translates into CASSQDRGDEQFF.

The chain links TRBV29-1 to TRBJ1-2, with 8 bases fitting TRBD1. The germline gives CDR1 SQVTM, CDR2 ANQGSEA. This CDR3 region has 14 residues. V shed 6 bases, J shed 4 bases, and the junction held 10 bases outside the gene matches. CDR3: CSVGSGQGGYGYTF. The CDR3, as DNA: TGCAGCGTCGGTTCCGGACAGGGCGGCTATGGCTACACCTTC.

This clonotype showed up just a few times. The V call is TRBV20-1, the J call TRBJ1-1; D might be TRBD1 (6 bases). From germline, CDR1 is DFQATT and CDR2 SNEGSKA (reference sequence). Trimming stripped 6 bases from V and 8 bases from J, with 16 bases between. The CDR3 totals 12 residues. Here the CDR3 reads CSAAGGLQEAFF. The CDR3 nucleotides read TGCAGTGCGGCGGGGGGCCTTCAGGAAGCTTTCTTT.

This clonotype has a single count. For the CDR3, the DNA is TGTGCCAGCAGCTCCCCAGGGGGCTGGGGCACTGAAGCTTTCTTT. As protein: CASSSPGGWGTEAFF. The chain couples TRBV7-2 to TRBJ1-1, with 8 bases identical to TRBD1. The germline gives CDR1 SGHTA, CDR2 FQGNSA. Losses at the gene ends were 4 bases for V and 4 bases for J; bases not matched to a gene: 8. CDR3 length: 15 residues.

There are many counts of this clonotype. V gene TRBV5-1 combines with J gene TRBJ1-5; TRBD1 is a possible D gene (6 bases). The CDR3 extends over 14 amino acids. The V and J ends lost 0 bases and 4 bases respectively, with 8 bases between them. Germline CDR1 reads SGHRS; CDR2 reads YFSETQ. The CDR3 bases are TGCGCCAGCAGCTTGGGACAGGCAAATCAGCCCCAGCATTTT. Amino acid sequence: CASSLGQANQPQHF.

With respect to this clonotype: A junction end diverges from the germline sequence, so it may reflect a read error. The chain recombines TRBV12-3 or TRBV12-4 with TRBJ2-4, with a tentative D call TRBD2 (6 bases). CDR3 length equals 14 residues. In DNA form, the CDR3 reads TGTGCCAGCAGTCTAGCGACGTCCAAAAACATTCAGTACTTC. This encodes CASSLATSKNIQYF.

There are a few counts of this clonotype. The chain couples TRBV3-1 to TRBJ2-3; tentative D call: TRBD2 (5 bases). Germline V gene data show CDR1 as LGHDT and CDR2 as YNNKEL (reference sequence). The CDR3 runs 15 residues. V was cut by 0 bases and J by 6 bases, with 13 bases left in between. CDR3 nucleotide sequence: TGTGCCAGCAGCCAAGATAGGCTAGCCGGCGATACGCAGTATTTT. Translating it yields CASSQDRLAGDTQYF.

The chain employs TRBV20-1 and TRBJ2-1; D ambiguous. The CDR3 runs to 10 residues. With 7 bases removed from V and 12 bases from J, the gap between germline ends came to 13 bases. Germline V gene data show CDR1 as DFQATT and CDR2 as SNEGSKA (reference sequence). CDR3 sequence (DNA): TGCAGTGTTCGGAATCTGGTGCAGTTCTTC. Its protein is CSVRNLVQFF.

This clonotype turned up a few times. This chain uses TRBV5-6 with TRBJ1-1; D is undetermined. V lost 0 bases, J lost 7 bases, and 4 bases lay in between. CDR3 length: 11 amino acids. Looked up from germline, CDR1 is SGHDT and CDR2 is YYEEEE. The CDR3, as DNA: TGTGCCAGCAGCTTGGGCCTTGAAGCTTTCTTT. Its translation: CASSLGLEAFF.

The chain employs TRBV20-1 and TRBJ2-5; tentatively, D is TRBD1 (5 bases). Looked up from germline, CDR1 is DFQATT and CDR2 is SNEGSKA (reference sequence). CDR3 size: 13 residues. V was cut by 2 bases and J by 5 bases, with 12 bases left in between. This CDR3 is CSARPPGLETQYF. As DNA, the CDR3 is TGCAGTGCTAGACCCCCAGGGTTGGAGACCCAGTACTTC.

This clonotype came up a few times. CDR3 DNA: TGCGCCAGCAGTGAGTTCGGGACAGGGGGACGAAATACGCAGTATTTT. Its translation is CASSEFGTGGRNTQYF. V and J are TRBV10-1 and TRBJ2-3; 11 nucleotides match TRBD1. The germline gives CDR1 WNHNN, CDR2 SYGVQD (reference sequence). There are 16 residues in the CDR3. Germline trimming cut 1 base from V and 7 bases from J; bases unmatched to any gene: 7.

This clonotype was seen a handful of times. This rearrangement joins TRBV20-1 to TRBJ1-1, with 7 nucleotides matching TRBD1. The J segment lost 4 bases and the V segment lost 5 bases, leaving 7 bases of the junction unmatched. CDR1 is DFQATT, CDR2 SNEGSKA, per germline (reference sequence). The CDR3 has 13 amino acids. Written as DNA, the CDR3 is TGCAGTGCTGTCAGGGGGAGGGGCACTGAAGCTTTCTTT. This gives the protein CSAVRGRGTEAFF.

V and J are TRBV7-8 and TRBJ2-7; TRBD1 might be the D (6 bases). Germline V lookup: CDR1 SGHVS, CDR2 FQNEAQ. The ends were cut back, 5 bases at V and 3 bases at J, with 14 bases in the middle. The CDR3 is made up of 14 amino acids. The CDR3 spells CASSPRQVGYEQYF. The CDR3 DNA reads TGTGCCAGCAGCCCTAGACAGGTCGGCTACGAGCAGTACTTC.

V gene TRBV20-1 combines with J gene TRBJ2-1, with 7 bases fitting TRBD2. V was pared by 0 bases and J by 3 bases, with 8 bases of the junction left unmatched. CDR1 DFQATT and CDR2 SNEGSKA come from the germline V gene (reference sequence). CDR3 length equals 16 residues. The CDR3 reads CSARDRGRANYNEQFF. The CDR3 region has the DNA TGCAGTGCTAGAGATCGGGGGAGGGCCAACTACAATGAGCAGTTCTTC.

This clonotype was seen more than once but under ten times. This rearrangement joins TRBV12-3 or TRBV12-4 to TRBJ2-7; 10 bases match TRBD1. The CDR3 spans 13 residues. The J segment lost 7 bases and the V segment lost 5 bases, leaving 5 bases of the junction unmatched. The CDR3: CASSTDRGREQYF. The CDR3 bases are TGTGCCAGCAGTACCGACAGGGGGCGGGAGCAGTACTTC.

There are a few counts of this clonotype. The chain recombines TRBV5-1 with TRBJ2-1, with 10 bases identical to TRBD2. The CDR3 spans 14 residues. The germline CDR1 and CDR2 sequences are SGHRS and YFSETQ. The V and J ends lost 7 bases and 4 bases, in that order; junction bases with no gene match: 5. This chain's CDR3 is CASSNSGRYNEQFF. DNA of the CDR3: TGCGCCAGCTCCAATAGCGGGAGGTACAATGAGCAGTTCTTC.

The V and J genes are TRBV20-1 and TRBJ2-7; 10 bases fit TRBD2. The CDR3 is made up of 14 amino acids. V dropped 6 bases and J dropped 3; count of bases not matched to a gene: 8. The V gene's germline CDR1 is DFQATT and CDR2 SNEGSKA (reference sequence). The CDR3 protein is CSAPPSGRLYEQYF. The CDR3 DNA is TGCAGTGCCCCTCCTAGCGGGAGACTCTACGAGCAGTACTTC.

This clonotype occurred once. The V gene is TRBV12-3 or TRBV12-4, the J gene TRBJ2-7; weak D call: TRBD2 (5 bases). The CDR3 extends over 14 amino acids. The V gene lost 8 bases and the J gene lost 2 bases, with 16 bases spanning the gap. The CDR3 spells CASGLTRTAYEQYF. In DNA, the CDR3 is TGTGCCAGCGGCCTTACTAGGACCGCCTACGAGCAGTACTTC.

The chain carries TRBV29-1 and TRBJ1-2, with unresolved D. From germline, CDR1 is SQVTM and CDR2 ANQGSEA. V was clipped by 2 bases and J by 5 bases, with 9 bases between them. CDR3 length: 12 residues. CDR3 bases: TGCAGCGTTGAAACCCCAGGTTATGGCTACACCTTC. Amino acid sequence: CSVETPGYGYTF.

Here the CDR3 reads CASSPEWKLYRVYEQFF. In nucleotides, the CDR3 is TGTGCCAGCAGCCCTGAGTGGAAACTTTACCGGGTCTATGAGCAGTTCTTC. The chain has TRBV7-9 and TRBJ2-1, with unresolved D. The CDR3 contains 17 residues. Deletions cut 5 bases from V and 8 bases from J, with 25 bases between. Germline CDR1 is SEHNR and CDR2 is FQNEAQ (reference sequence).

This clonotype was observed many times. CDR3 DNA sequence: TGTGCCAGCAGCTTCCCGGGACTCAGCTCCTACGAGCAGTACTTC. It codes for CASSFPGLSSYEQYF. The J gene is TRBJ2-7, the V gene TRBV5-5, with D maybe TRBD2 (6 bases). The CDR3 is 15 amino acids. Trimming cost V 2 bases and J 0 bases, with 12 bases left between them. Germline loops: CDR1 SGHKS, CDR2 YYEKEE (reference sequence).

This clonotype was counted many times. The J gene is TRBJ2-3, the V gene TRBV12-3 or TRBV12-4; TRBD2 agrees at 12 bases. This CDR3 is 17 amino acids long. J gave up 0 bases and V 5 bases, and 6 bases lay outside the gene matches. CDR3 nucleotide sequence: TGTGCCAGCAGTATATGGACTAGCGGGGCTAGCACAGATACGCAGTATTTT. Its translation is CASSIWTSGASTDTQYF.

A few counts support this clonotype. V is TRBV5-1 and J is TRBJ2-4; a possible D gene is TRBD1 (5 bases). This CDR3 comprises 14 residues. Germline CDR1 and CDR2: SGHRS and YFSETQ. V shed 5 bases and J shed 2 bases, with 11 bases lying between them. The CDR3 is CASRQGGSKNIQYF. CDR3 in DNA: TGCGCCAGCAGGCAGGGTGGTTCCAAAAACATTCAGTACTTC. The full variable domain, rest sourced from reference TRBV5-1 and TRBJ2-4, is KAGVTQTPRYLIKTRGQQVTLSCSPISGHRSVSWYQQTPGQGLQFLFEYFSETQRNKGNFPGRFSGRQFSNSRSEMNVSTLELGDSALYLCASRQGGSKNIQYFGAGTRLSVL.